This entry describes one T cell receptor beta chain. The sample originates from a study of blood T cell repertoires in COVID-19. Across the whole study: Sample material is recorded as cDNA or gDNA derived from T cells, B-cell-depleted T cells, or PBMCs.

The study recruited people aged roughly 18 to 89 years across about two dozen US areas. Assay: immunoSEQ multiplex PCR; the TCRdb copy retains only in-frame clones and omits some. The sample has some 200,000 clones, roughly 88% seen once. This CDR3 region has 14 residues. CDR1 PRHDT and CDR2 FYEKMQ come from the germline V gene (reference sequence). V was trimmed by 1 base and J by 4 bases, leaving 7 bases between them. The rearrangement joins TRBV13 to TRBJ1-4; D remains ambiguous. The source is a woman aged 40 to 50 with acute COVID-19. The sample was PBMCs or T cells enriched from blood (not recorded which). The CDR3: CASSLERSNEKLFF. The CDR3 region has the DNA TGTGCCAGCAGCTTAGAGCGGAGTAATGAAAAACTGTTTTTT. The full variable domain, in which reference TRBV13 and TRBJ1-4 provide the parts outside the CDR3, is AAGVIQSPRHLIKEKRETATLKCYPIPRHDTVYWYQQGPGQDPQFLISFYEKMQSDKGSIPDRFSAQQFSDYHSELNMSSLELGDSALYFCASSLERSNEKLFFGSGTQLSVL.